The clone carrying this T cell receptor (beta chain) has a count of ten or more. What it binds is unknown. Its ends do not fully match the called genes, so a read error is possible. Molecular barcoded adaptors covering alpha/delta and beta/gamma chains were used on about 390 ng RNA. One entry per CDR3 protein results from TCRdb running MiXCR on the reads. The data contain 50,000 to 65,000 distinct CDR3 sequences, about a fifth of them singletons. The CDR3 loop spans 11 amino acids. Germline V gene sequence: CDR1 LGHDT, CDR2 YNNKEL (reference sequence). This sample stems from a study of read filtering for tumor transcriptome and immune sequencing. At the level of the study: Mean patient age was 65.9 years, range about 40 to 85; around 16 male, over twelve female. Study-wide findings and caveats: This fraction held mixed bone marrow immune cells after CD138-negative sorting.

Source material: a population of CD138-negative cells sorted from bone marrow. This sequence was found in a donor older than 35 with multiple myeloma. The chain recombines TRBV3-1 with TRBJ2-4, with D hard to call. DNA of the CDR3: TGTGCCAGCAGCCAAGGGGTTACCCCCCACTTC. Its protein is CASSQGVTPHF.